This entry concerns a single T cell receptor (beta chain). As yet, its antigen is unknown. This could be a read error, since a much larger clone is one nucleotide away. No cell sorting was done before RNA was extracted from the tissue. The normal lung tissue was taken more than 3 cm from the tumor edge. Newly diagnosed lung cancer patients had thoracic surgery in China, August–late 2014, without prior chemotherapy. The library came from three nested PCR rounds adapted from ARM-PCR protocols. TCRdb itself ran the multiplex PCR reads through MiXCR, one entry per CDR3 protein. The sample lists 90,000 to 100,000 distinct CDR3 sequences, 80% occurring once. This entry is derived from a study of tumor and adjacent non-tumor tissue in lung cancer. Study in general: The cohort had around twelve adenocarcinoma, 2 squamous cell and 1 small cell patients.

Germline loops: CDR1 DFQATT, CDR2 SNEGSKA (reference sequence). CDR3 length equals 15 residues. Trimming removed 3 bases from V and 4 bases from J, with 17 bases in between. Notes on the study in general: Tumor TCR diversity, when higher, was linked to shorter survival.

The chain carries TRBV20-1 and TRBJ2-3, with D unresolved. The source of this sequence is a man aged 60 to 75 with small cell lung cancer. Sequenced material: distant non-tumor lung tissue. The CDR3 DNA reads as TGCAGTGCTAGGGATCTAGAAAGGCCCTCAGATACGCAGTATTTT. Its translation: CSARDLERPSDTQYF.